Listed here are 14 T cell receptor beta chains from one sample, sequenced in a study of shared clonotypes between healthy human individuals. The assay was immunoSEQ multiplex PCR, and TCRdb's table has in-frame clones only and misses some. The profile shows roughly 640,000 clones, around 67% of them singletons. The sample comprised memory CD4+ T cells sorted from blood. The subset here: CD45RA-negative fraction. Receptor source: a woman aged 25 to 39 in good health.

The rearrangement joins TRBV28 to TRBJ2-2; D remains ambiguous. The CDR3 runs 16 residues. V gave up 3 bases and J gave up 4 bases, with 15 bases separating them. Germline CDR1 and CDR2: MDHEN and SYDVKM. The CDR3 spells CASSLGGVFRTGELFF. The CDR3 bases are TGTGCCAGCAGTTTGGGTGGGGTTTTTCGCACCGGGGAGCTGTTTTTT. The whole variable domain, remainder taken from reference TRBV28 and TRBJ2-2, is DVKVTQSSRYLVKRTGEKVFLECVQDMDHENMFWYRQDPGLGLRLIYFSYDVKMKEKGDIPEGYSVSREKKERFSLILESASTNQTSMYLCASSLGGVFRTGELFFGEGSRLTVL.

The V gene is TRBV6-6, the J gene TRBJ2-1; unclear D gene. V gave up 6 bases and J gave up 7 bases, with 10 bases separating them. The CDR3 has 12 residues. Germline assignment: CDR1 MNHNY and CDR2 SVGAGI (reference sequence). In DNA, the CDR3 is TGTGCCAGCAGCCGACACGATAATGAGCAGTTCTTC. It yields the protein CASSRHDNEQFF.

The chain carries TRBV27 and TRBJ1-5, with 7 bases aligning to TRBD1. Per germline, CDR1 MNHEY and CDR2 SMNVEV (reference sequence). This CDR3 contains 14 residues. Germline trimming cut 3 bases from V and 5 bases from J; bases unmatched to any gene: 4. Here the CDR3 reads CASSFGRGDQPQHF. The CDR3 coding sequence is TGTGCCAGCAGTTTCGGCAGGGGGGATCAGCCCCAGCATTTT.

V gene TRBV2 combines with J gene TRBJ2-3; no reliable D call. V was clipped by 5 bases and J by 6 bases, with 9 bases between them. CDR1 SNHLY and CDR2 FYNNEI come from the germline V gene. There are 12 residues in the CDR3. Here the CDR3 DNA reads TGTGCCAGCAGTCTCGTTGGCGATACGCAGTATTTT. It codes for CASSLVGDTQYF.

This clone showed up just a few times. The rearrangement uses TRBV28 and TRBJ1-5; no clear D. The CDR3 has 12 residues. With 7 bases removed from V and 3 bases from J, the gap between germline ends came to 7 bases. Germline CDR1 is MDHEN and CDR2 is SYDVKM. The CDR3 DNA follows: TGTGCCAGCACAGACACCAATCAGCCCCAGCATTTT. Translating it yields CASTDTNQPQHF.

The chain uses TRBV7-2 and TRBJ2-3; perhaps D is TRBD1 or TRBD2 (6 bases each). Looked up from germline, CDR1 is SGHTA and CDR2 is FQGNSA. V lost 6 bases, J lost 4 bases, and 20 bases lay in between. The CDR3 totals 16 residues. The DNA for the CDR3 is TGTGCCAGCAGGCGCAAGATAGGGGGGAGCGCAGATACGCAGTATTTT. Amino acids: CASRRKIGGSADTQYF.

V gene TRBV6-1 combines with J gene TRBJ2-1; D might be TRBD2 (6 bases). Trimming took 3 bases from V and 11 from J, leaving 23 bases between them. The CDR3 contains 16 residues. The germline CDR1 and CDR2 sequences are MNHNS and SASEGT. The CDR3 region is CASSEGLQRISMKQFF. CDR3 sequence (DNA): TGTGCCAGCAGTGAGGGACTGCAAAGGATTTCAATGAAGCAGTTCTTC.

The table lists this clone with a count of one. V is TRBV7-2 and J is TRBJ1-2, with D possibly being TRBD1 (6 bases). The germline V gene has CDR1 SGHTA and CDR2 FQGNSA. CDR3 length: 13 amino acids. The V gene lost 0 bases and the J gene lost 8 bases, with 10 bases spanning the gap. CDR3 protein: CASSLAQGDGYTF. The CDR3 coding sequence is TGTGCCAGCAGCTTAGCACAGGGAGACGGCTACACCTTC.

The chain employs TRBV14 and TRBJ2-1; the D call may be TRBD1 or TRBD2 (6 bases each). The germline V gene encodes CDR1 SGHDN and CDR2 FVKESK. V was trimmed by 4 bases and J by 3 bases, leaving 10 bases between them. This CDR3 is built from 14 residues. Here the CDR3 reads CASSPRGVYNEQFF. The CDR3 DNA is TGTGCCAGCAGCCCTAGGGGGGTCTACAATGAGCAGTTCTTC.

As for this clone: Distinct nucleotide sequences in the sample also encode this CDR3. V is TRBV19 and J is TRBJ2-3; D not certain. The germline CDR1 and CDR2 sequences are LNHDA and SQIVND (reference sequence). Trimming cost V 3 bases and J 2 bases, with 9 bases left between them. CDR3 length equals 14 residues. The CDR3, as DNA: TGTGCCAGTAGTATCGATCCAGCCACAGATACGCAGTATTTT. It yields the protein CASSIDPATDTQYF.

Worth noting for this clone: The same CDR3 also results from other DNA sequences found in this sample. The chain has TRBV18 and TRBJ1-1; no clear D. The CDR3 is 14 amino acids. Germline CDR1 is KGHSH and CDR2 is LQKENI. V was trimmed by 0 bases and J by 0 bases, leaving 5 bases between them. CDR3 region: CASSPPSMNTEAFF. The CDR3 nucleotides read TGTGCCAGCTCACCACCGTCGATGAACACTGAAGCTTTCTTT.

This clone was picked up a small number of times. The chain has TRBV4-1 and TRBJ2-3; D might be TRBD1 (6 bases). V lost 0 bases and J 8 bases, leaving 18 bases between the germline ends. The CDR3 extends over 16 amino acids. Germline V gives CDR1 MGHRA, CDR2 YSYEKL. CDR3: CASSQDRAGASVTQYF. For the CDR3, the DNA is TGCGCCAGCAGCCAAGATAGGGCAGGGGCTAGTGTTACGCAGTATTTT.

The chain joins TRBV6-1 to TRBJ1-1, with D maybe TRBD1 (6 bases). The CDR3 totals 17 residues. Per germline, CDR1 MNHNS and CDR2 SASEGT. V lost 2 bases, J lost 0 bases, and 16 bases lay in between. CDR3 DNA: TGTGCCAGCAGTGAAAAGGGACATGCCCTCCTGAACACTGAAGCTTTCTTT. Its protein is CASSEKGHALLNTEAFF.

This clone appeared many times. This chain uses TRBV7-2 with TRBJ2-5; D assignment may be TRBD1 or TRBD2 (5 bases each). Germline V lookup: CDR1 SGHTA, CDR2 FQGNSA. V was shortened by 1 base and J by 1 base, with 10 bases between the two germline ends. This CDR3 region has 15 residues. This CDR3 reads CASSLVAGAQETQYF. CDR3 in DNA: TGTGCCAGCAGCTTAGTAGCCGGGGCCCAAGAGACCCAGTACTTC. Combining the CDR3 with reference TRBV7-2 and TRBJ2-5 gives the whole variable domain GAGVSQSPSNKVTEKGKDVELRCDPISGHTALYWYRQSLGQGLEFLIYFQGNSAPDKSGLPSDRFSAERTGGSVSTLTIQRTQQEDSAVYLCASSLVAGAQETQYFGPGTRLLVL.